Following are 5 T cell receptor beta chains from one sample sequenced in a study of identifying expanded T cells in peripheral blood. Sequenced by immunoSEQ multiplex PCR; TCRdb stores in-frame clones only, minus some. The sample has under 150,000 clones; approximately 84% are singletons. Source material: blood. Every receptor here comes from a person between 18 and 70 years old in good health.

The rearrangement links TRBV5-1 to TRBJ2-3; 7 bases agree with TRBD1. The CDR3 extends over 12 amino acids. The germline gives CDR1 SGHRS, CDR2 YFSETQ. Germline trimming cut 6 bases from V and 6 bases from J; bases unmatched to any gene: 4. For the CDR3, the DNA is TGCGCCAGCACCGACAGGGTGGATACGCAGTATTTT. Translation gives CASTDRVDTQYF.

The chain employs TRBV2 and TRBJ2-3; D gene ambiguous. This CDR3 contains 14 residues. In germline, CDR1 is SNHLY, CDR2 FYNNEI. V shed 5 bases and J shed 7 bases, with 16 bases lying between them. The CDR3 loop reads CASSPSYAEYTQYF. CDR3 DNA: TGTGCCAGCAGTCCATCATACGCGGAATATACGCAGTATTTT.

This clone showed up just a few times. The chain has TRBV5-4 and TRBJ2-3; the match to TRBD2 covers 8 bases. CDR1 is SGHNT and CDR2 is YYREEE in the germline V gene (reference sequence). The junction had 3 bases not matched to a gene; V was cut back by 3 bases and J by 3 bases. The CDR3 extends over 14 amino acids. The CDR3 region has the DNA TGTGCCAGCAGCTCCGGACTAGCTACAGATACGCAGTATTTT. Translated: CASSSGLATDTQYF.

The chain is built from TRBV19 and TRBJ1-1; unclear D gene. V gave up 1 base and J gave up 5 bases, with 8 bases separating them. This CDR3 comprises 13 residues. CDR1 is LNHDA, CDR2 SQIVND, per germline (reference sequence). CDR3 sequence (DNA): TGTGCCAGTAGTATAGTCGGATGGACTGAAGCTTTCTTT. The encoded protein is CASSIVGWTEAFF.

The V call is TRBV27, the J call TRBJ1-6; D is undetermined. This CDR3 region has 15 residues. CDR1 and CDR2 from the germline V gene are MNHEY and SMNVEV (reference sequence). V lost 5 bases and J lost 9, with 17 bases in between. The CDR3: CASSAAPGGISPLHF. The CDR3 coding sequence is TGTGCCAGCAGTGCGGCCCCCGGCGGGATTTCACCCCTCCACTTT.